One sample yielded the 12 T cell receptor beta chains listed below, sequenced in a study of shared clonotypes between healthy human individuals (dated by TCRdb to 2018 to 2020). Library generation was performed with the immunoSEQ multiplex PCR assay. Here the immuneACCESS table is served through TCRdb, limited to in-frame sequences with V and J called. Missing clones are a known gap in these copies; in checked studies unresolved V genes cover under half, and the rest lacks a known reason. For this sample the table gives millions of clones, of which more than 90% were detected only once. The leading ten clones occupy around 0.14% of the sample. The specimen was naive CD4+ T cells sorted from blood. The cell subset or site label here, explained by the study, means: CD45RA+ positively selected. These receptors were taken from a man younger than 35 in good health.

The gene calls are TRBV14 and TRBJ2-1; 16 bases align to TRBD2. Germline V gene sequence: CDR1 SGHDN, CDR2 FVKESK. Trimming at V came to 4 bases and at J to 2 bases, leaving 8 bases not matched to a gene. The CDR3 sequence is 19 residues long. The DNA of the CDR3 is TGTGCCAGCAGCCCTCCGGGACTAGCGGGGGGGGTTGCCTACAATGAGCAGTTCTTC. Its translation: CASSPPGLAGGVAYNEQFF.

As concerns this clone: The same CDR3 also results from other DNA sequences found in this sample. This chain joins TRBV2 and TRBJ2-5; D is possibly TRBD1 or TRBD2 (5 bases each). Germline V gene lookup returns CDR1 SNHLY and CDR2 FYNNEI. V shed 7 bases and J shed 5 bases, with 8 bases lying between them. CDR3 size: 11 residues. The CDR3 region has the DNA TGTGCCAGCACAGAGGGGGAGACCCAGTACTTC. The encoded protein is CASTEGETQYF.

The chain joins TRBV30 to TRBJ2-7, with D tentatively TRBD1 or TRBD2 (7 bases each). Between the trimmed V and J ends, which lost 0 bases and 2 bases, there was a span of 23 bases. In germline, CDR1 is GTSNPN, CDR2 SVGIG (reference sequence). The CDR3 is made up of 18 amino acids. The chain's CDR3 is CAWSVRSWRGTEPYEQYF. CDR3 nucleotide sequence: TGTGCCTGGAGTGTGAGATCTTGGCGGGGGACAGAACCCTACGAGCAGTACTTC.

This clone was detected only once. This chain links TRBV5-4 with TRBJ2-2; TRBD2 matches at 8 bases. The V gene's germline CDR1 is SGHNT and CDR2 YYREEE (reference sequence). Trimming cost V 4 bases and J 1 base; bases outside gene matches: 9. The CDR3 sequence is 17 residues long. The CDR3 sequence is CASSPRAGERNTGELFF. CDR3 sequence (DNA): TGTGCCAGCAGCCCCAGAGCGGGAGAGAGGAACACCGGGGAGCTGTTTTTT.

The rearrangement links TRBV10-3 to TRBJ2-7; the D call may be TRBD1 or TRBD2 (6 bases each). The germline CDR1 and CDR2 sequences are ENHRY and SYGVKD. CDR3 length equals 16 residues. The germline V and J ends were trimmed by 3 bases and 1 base, with 16 bases remaining between them. In DNA form, the CDR3 reads TGTGCCATCAGTGAAGGGGGGACCGTTTCATCCTACGAGCAGTACTTC. Its translation is CAISEGGTVSSYEQYF.

V and J are TRBV7-2 and TRBJ2-5; possibly TRBD1 or TRBD2 for D (5 bases each). CDR3 length: 15 amino acids. Germline-derived CDR1 and CDR2 are SGHTA and FQGNSA. Trimming shortened V by 2 bases and J by 5 bases, and 15 bases separated the two germline ends. The CDR3 reads CASSLQGAGTETQYF. CDR3 nucleotides: TGTGCCAGCAGCTTACAGGGAGCCGGCACGGAGACCCAGTACTTC. The complete variable domain, with remaining parts taken from reference TRBV7-2 and TRBJ2-5, reads GAGVSQSPSNKVTEKGKDVELRCDPISGHTALYWYRQSLGQGLEFLIYFQGNSAPDKSGLPSDRFSAERTGGSVSTLTIQRTQQEDSAVYLCASSLQGAGTETQYFGPGTRLLVL.

This sequence joins TRBV29-1 and TRBJ2-3; D not resolved. In germline, CDR1 is SQVTM, CDR2 ANQGSEA. The CDR3 loop spans 11 amino acids. V gave up 8 bases and J gave up 3 bases, with 9 bases separating them. CDR3 coding DNA: TGCAGCCTCTCGCCGACAGATACGCAGTATTTT. It encodes CSLSPTDTQYF.

The chain has TRBV9 and TRBJ2-5; 10 bases are shared with TRBD1. The CDR3 runs 12 residues. The germline gives CDR1 SGDLS, CDR2 YYNGEE. Trimming cost V 5 bases and J 12 bases; bases outside gene matches: 7. This chain's CDR3 is CASRDRGPPKYF. For the CDR3, the DNA is TGTGCCAGCAGAGACAGGGGGCCCCCAAAGTACTTC.

This clone was found once. The chain employs TRBV27 and TRBJ2-7; 11 nucleotides agree with TRBD1. Germline trimming cut 0 bases from V and 0 bases from J; bases unmatched to any gene: 13. Germline CDR1 is MNHEY and CDR2 is SMNVEV (reference sequence). CDR3 length equals 20 residues. CDR3 residues: CASSLSRTGGAAATSYEQYF. The CDR3, as DNA: TGTGCCAGCAGTTTATCACGGACAGGGGGCGCAGCGGCCACCTCCTACGAGCAGTACTTC.

The chain uses TRBV30 and TRBJ2-7; D unclear. Looked up from germline, CDR1 is GTSNPN and CDR2 is SVGIG (reference sequence). The CDR3 runs to 13 residues. Trimming took 5 bases from V and 7 from J, leaving 18 bases between them. The CDR3 DNA is TGTGCCTGGGTAGGCCAGACCCTATCGGAGCAGTACTTC. Protein product: CAWVGQTLSEQYF.

The chain uses TRBV9 and TRBJ2-1, with TRBD1 matching over 10 bases. CDR3 size: 17 residues. Germline lookup yields CDR1 SGDLS and CDR2 YYNGEE. V was clipped by 1 base and J by 6 bases; unmatched bases: 10. CDR3 DNA: TGTGCCAGCAGCGTAAGGTATAACGGGACAGGGGCCAATGAGCAGTTCTTC. Its translation: CASSVRYNGTGANEQFF.

This chain uses TRBV30 with TRBJ2-2; TRBD2 matches at 10 bases. The CDR3 spans 16 residues. From germline, CDR1 is GTSNPN and CDR2 SVGIG (reference sequence). V lost 4 bases, J lost 1 base, and 6 bases stayed unmatched. CDR3 region: CAWKRLAGMNTGELFF. In nucleotides, the CDR3 is TGTGCCTGGAAACGACTAGCGGGCATGAACACCGGGGAGCTGTTTTTT. Complete variable domain (other parts from reference TRBV30 and TRBJ2-2): SQTIHQWPATLVQPVGSPLSLECTVEGTSNPNLYWYRQAAGRGLQLLFYSVGIGQISSEVPQNLSASRPQDRQFILSSKKLLLSDSGFYLCAWKRLAGMNTGELFFGEGSRLTVL.